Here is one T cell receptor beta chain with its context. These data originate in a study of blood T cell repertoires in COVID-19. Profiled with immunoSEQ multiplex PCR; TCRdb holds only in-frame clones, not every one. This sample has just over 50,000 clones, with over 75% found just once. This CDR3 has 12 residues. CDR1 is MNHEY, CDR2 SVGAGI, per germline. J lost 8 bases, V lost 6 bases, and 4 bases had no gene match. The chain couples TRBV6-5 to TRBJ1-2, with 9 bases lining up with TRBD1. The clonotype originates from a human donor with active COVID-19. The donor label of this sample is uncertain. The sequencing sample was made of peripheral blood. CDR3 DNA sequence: TGTGCCAGCAGAGGACAGGGGAGCGGCTACACCTTC. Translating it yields CASRGQGSGYTF.